The sequence of this T cell receptor (beta chain) was determined in a study of shared clonotypes between healthy human individuals. The study, taken as a whole, reports: Clonotype sharing among the donors was expected to vary with sequencing depth. The generation probabilities recorded for non-shared clonotypes fell below those of clonotypes shared by all four donors. Around 5% was the fraction of naive CD4 clonotypes found shared across a few donors.

Clones were read by immunoSEQ multiplex PCR, and TCRdb kept only the in-frame ones, dropping some. Of roughly 1,800,000 clones in the sample, about 95% are singletons; the top ten hold 1% to 1.5%. Concerning this clone itself: Its specificity is unknown. At the DNA level, this CDR3 is encoded by other sequences in the same sample as well.

It was CD45RO-negative cells, positively selected for CCR7, that made up naive CD8 cells, with terminally differentiated effector memory CD45RA+ cells excluded. Germline lookup yields CDR1 SGHTA and CDR2 FQGTGA. CDR3 length: 13 residues. The V end lost 1 base, the J end lost 8 bases, and 6 bases lay between the germline ends. The chain carries TRBV7-3 and TRBJ1-6, with D unclear. Specimen: naive CD8+ T cells sorted from blood. The receptor was derived from a man between 18 and 35 years old in good health. CDR3 in amino acids: CASSLIGDSPLHF. The CDR3 region has the DNA TGTGCCAGCAGCTTAATAGGTGATTCACCCCTCCACTTT.